These T cell receptor beta chains were read from a single sample in a study of T cells in Graves' hyperthyroidism and ophthalmopathy. TCRdb re-called the multiplex PCR reads with MiXCR, one entry per CDR3 protein. The sample includes roughly 580,000 distinct CDR3 sequences, more than 45% seen only once; the top ten take approximately 8.2%. The source material was peripheral blood or thyroid tissue (not recorded which). The receptors shown here come from a woman under 30 with Graves' hyperthyroidism. Both conserved end residues are part of each CDR3. D genes are given only for firm matches. The size entry is marked missing in some rows and otherwise reads once, few, many or a size class.

TRBJ2-7 | . | TRBV29-1 | . | TGCAGCGTGAGTGGGCTAGCAGCCAGCTCCTACGAGCAGTACTTC | CSVSGLAASSYEQYF
TRBJ1-6 | . | TRBV10-3 | . | TGTGCCATCAGTGAGATGGGTAATTCACCCCTCCACTTT | CAISEMGNSPLHF
TRBJ2-7 | few | TRBV7-9 | . | TGTGCCAGCAGCTTATCTGTCCTCTTTTCCTACGAGCAGTACTTC | CASSLSVLFSYEQYF
TRBJ2-5 | . | TRBV7-2 | TRBD1 | TGTGCCAGCAGCTGGTACTTTCCGACAGGGGGTGAGACCCAGTACTTC | CASSWYFPTGGETQYF
TRBJ1-2 | . | TRBV7-2 | . | TGTGCCAGCAGCTTAGTGTCGGGGGCTGGCTACACCTTC | CASSLVSGAGYTF
TRBJ2-7 | many | TRBV29-1 | TRBD2 | TGCAGCGTGGTCGGGAGGAACTACGGCGAGCAGTACTTC | CSVVGRNYGEQYF
TRBJ2-7 | . | TRBV7-2 | TRBD1 | TGTGCCAGCAGCCGGTCTACGGACAGGGGGGGCGAGCAGTACTTC | CASSRSTDRGGEQYF
TRBJ2-7 | . | TRBV6-1 | . | TGTGCCAGCCGCCAAGCACTTGAGGACGGCTCCTACGAGCAGTACTTC | CASRQALEDGSYEQYF
TRBJ2-5 | . | TRBV29-1 | . | TGCAGCGTTGCGGGGCGGAGAGAGACCCAGTACTTC | CSVAGRRETQYF
TRBJ2-7 | . | TRBV19 | TRBD2 | TGTGCCAGTAGTATACGGGAGGCCCCCTACGAGCAGTACTTC | CASSIREAPYEQYF
TRBJ2-3 | . | TRBV11-3 | TRBD1 | TGTGCCAGCATCCTCGAAGGGGGCGATACGCAGTATTTT | CASILEGGDTQYF
TRBJ1-6 | . | TRBV6-6 | . | TGTGCCAGCAGTTGGAGGGTAAATTCACCCCTCCACTTT | CASSWRVNSPLHF
TRBJ1-2 | few | TRBV12-3/TRBV12-4 | . | TGTGCCAGCAGCTTCGGACTTCCCGAAGGGTATGGCTACACCTTC | CASSFGLPEGYGYTF
TRBJ1-1 | many | TRBV24-1 | . | TGTGCCACCAGTGCTTCAACAGGGACAAACACTGAAGCTTTCTTT | CATSASTGTNTEAFF
TRBJ1-1 | few | TRBV28 | TRBD1 | TGTGCCAGCAGTCCGCAGGGGGCCCTGAACACTGAAGCTTTCTTT | CASSPQGALNTEAFF
TRBJ2-7 | . | TRBV11-2 | . | TGTGCCAGCAGCTTAGATCCGGGACTGAACTACGAGCAGTACTTC | CASSLDPGLNYEQYF
TRBJ2-5 | . | TRBV29-1 | TRBD1 | TGCAGCGTCGCGACAGGGACAGGCCAAGAGACCCAGTACTTC | CSVATGTGQETQYF
TRBJ1-2 | . | TRBV29-1 | . | TGCAGCGTTGAACTCCAGTATGGCTACACCTTC | CSVELQYGYTF
TRBJ2-5 | many | TRBV6-1 | . | TGTGCCAGCGGAAGGCCGGGCTCCCAAGAGACCCAGTACTTC | CASGRPGSQETQYF
TRBJ1-1 | . | TRBV10-3 | . | TGTGCCATCAGTGATTTAGGCACTGAAGCTTTCTTT | CAISDLGTEAFF
TRBJ2-6 | once | TRBV2 | . | TGTGCCAGCAGCGGACCGACAGGACACTCTGGGGCCAACGTCCTGACTTTC | CASSGPTGHSGANVLTF
TRBJ1-1 | few | TRBV10-3 | . | TGTGCCAGCAGTCCTCCCAGGAGGACGAACACTGAAGCTTTCTTT | CASSPPRRTNTEAFF
TRBJ1-6 | many | TRBV24-1 | TRBD1 | TGTGCCACCAGTGATTGGACAGGGGCACCCCTCCACTTT | CATSDWTGAPLHF
TRBJ1-3 | few | TRBV11-2 | . | TGTGCCAGCAACCCTAACCGACTTGGAAACACCATATATTTT | CASNPNRLGNTIYF
TRBJ1-2 | . | TRBV6-1 | . | TGTGCCAGCAGGACGAGGGAGCGCTATGGCTACACCTTC | CASRTRERYGYTF
TRBJ2-7 | . | TRBV25-1 | . | TGTGCCAGCAGTTTGTCAGGGTCCGAGCAGTACTTC | CASSLSGSEQYF